The subject of this entry is one T cell receptor (beta chain). This clonotype was counted between two and nine times. The clone's antigen remains unknown. Base qualities are not at hand, and no much larger clone is one base apart. The sample's treatment or condition label, decoded: roughly 10-day PBMC culture with coronavirus spike peptide pools or control peptides (ViraFEST assay). To expand antigen-specific T cells with peptide pools and then pick out the expanded clonotypes through TCR sequencing, the study relied on the ViraFEST assay. The convalescent patients' positive SARS-CoV-2 PCR tests fell between March and December 2020, which was before the Alpha, Beta and Delta variants emerged in the United States. PBMCs were cultured at around 2 million per well in IMDM supplemented with roughly 5.2% human AB serum and about 10 IU/ml IL-2, with approximately 11 ug/ml peptide pools added. On days 3 and 7, half of the culture medium was replaced with fresh IL-2-containing medium. CD4+ T cells were isolated after roughly 10 days of culture through negative selection using the EasySep CD4+ T cell isolation kit. Ficoll-Paque Plus gradient centrifugation was used to isolate PBMCs from whole blood, and the isolated PBMCs were then either used fresh or cryopreserved at -140C. In general, triplicate wells were set up for every culture condition.

The CDR3, from cysteine to phenylalanine, totals 15 residues. Left in the record is the CDR3 DNA by itself, 45 bases read in frame from the first base. CDR1 and CDR2 are read off the germline V gene as MNHNS and SASEGT. V sheds 5 bases and J sheds 4 bases, leaving 15 bases between their ends. These data belong to a study of vaccination and CD4 T cells after COVID-19 (dated by TCRdb to between 2022 and 2023). Context from the whole study: Convalescent patients had a positive SARS-CoV-2 result on nasal swab PCR, and of these patients, nine had mild disease and one had severe disease. In the convalescent cohort there were six males and four females, among whom were two Hispanic individuals, seven Caucasians, two Asians and one multiracial person. Each participant got two doses of either the Pfizer-BioNTech BNT162b2 vaccine (n=8) or the Moderna mRNA-1273 vaccine (n=2). Post-COVID blood samples were collected from convalescent patients a median of roughly 100 days after diagnosis, with a range of roughly 35 to 180 days. The time from the second vaccine dose to post-vaccine blood sampling had a median of roughly 70 days and ranged from about 14 to 250 days. Culture stimuli were overlapping spike peptide pools from SARS-CoV-2 and from the common cold coronaviruses HCoV-NL63, HCoV-OC43 and HCoV-229E. Control cultures received a CEFX viral epitope pool as the positive control, an HIV-1 Nef peptide pool as the negative control, or no peptide. In fewer than 12 COVID-19 convalescent patients and a few infection-naive healthy vaccine recipients, researchers compared the spike-specific CD4+ TCR repertoire from before mRNA vaccination with the repertoire from after. On the study overall, not on this receptor specifically: An increase in the median number of SARS-CoV-2-reactive clonotypes from approximately 20 after infection to approximately 41 after vaccination was observed, but the change was not found to be significant. In convalescent patients, nearly all vaccine-specific clones (304 of 307) were found to be mono-reactive for SARS-CoV-2 spike rather than cross-reactive with common cold coronaviruses. Relatively few convalescent patients were included in the study, and early timepoints after natural infection were not analyzed. In convalescent patients, a median around 83% of post-vaccine SARS-CoV-2-reactive clones were detected only after vaccination, and vaccine-specific priming was suggested by this finding.

Library preparation employed PCR. DNA from cultured CD4+ T cells underwent TCR sequencing with the Oncomine TCR Beta short-read assay at the Johns Hopkins FTIC core. The QIAamp micro DNA kit was used to extract genomic DNA from the cultured CD4+ T cells. Oncomine TCR Beta libraries from cultured CD4+ T cells were pooled with unique dual indexes and sequenced on an Illumina iSeq 100. Per the authors' processing: Non-productive sequences were removed, and CDR3s that did not start with C, did not end with F or W, or were shorter than 7 amino acids were discarded. The MANAFEST web application identified antigen-specific clonotypes by comparing peptide-stimulated wells against reference wells and other culture wells. To be called positive, a clone needed an FDR below 0.05, an odds ratio above 5, and a productive frequency above 0.1% in at least two of three replicate wells. A clonotype was classed as cross-reactive if the clonotype showed significant expansion both in SARS-CoV-2 spike wells and in at least one common cold coronavirus spike condition. Similarity between CDR3 sequences was evaluated in R version 3.6.1 using Levenshtein distances (stringdist) and unrooted phylogenetic trees (ape). TCRdb trimmed public reads at Q25 via fastp, called clones via MiXCR and kept in-frame beta chains. Records with the same CDR3 protein are collapsed into one entry carrying the most frequent genes and DNA. Here the V and J calls rest on TCRdb's processing, not on the authors' analysis. Recorded for this sample are about 15,000 distinct CDR3 sequences; approximately 53% of them occurred a single time. Roughly 12% of the sample is in the top ten clones.

This receptor was taken from a human donor who had recovered from COVID-19. The chain is encoded by TRBV6-1 joined to TRBJ1-3; possibly the D gene is TRBD1, per 5 matching bases. Sequencing was done on a sample of CD4+ T cells from blood, cultured in vitro. The sequenced DNA: TGTGCCAGCAGTCAATGGAGACAGTACGGAAACACCATATATTTT. Its protein is CASSQWRQYGNTIYF.